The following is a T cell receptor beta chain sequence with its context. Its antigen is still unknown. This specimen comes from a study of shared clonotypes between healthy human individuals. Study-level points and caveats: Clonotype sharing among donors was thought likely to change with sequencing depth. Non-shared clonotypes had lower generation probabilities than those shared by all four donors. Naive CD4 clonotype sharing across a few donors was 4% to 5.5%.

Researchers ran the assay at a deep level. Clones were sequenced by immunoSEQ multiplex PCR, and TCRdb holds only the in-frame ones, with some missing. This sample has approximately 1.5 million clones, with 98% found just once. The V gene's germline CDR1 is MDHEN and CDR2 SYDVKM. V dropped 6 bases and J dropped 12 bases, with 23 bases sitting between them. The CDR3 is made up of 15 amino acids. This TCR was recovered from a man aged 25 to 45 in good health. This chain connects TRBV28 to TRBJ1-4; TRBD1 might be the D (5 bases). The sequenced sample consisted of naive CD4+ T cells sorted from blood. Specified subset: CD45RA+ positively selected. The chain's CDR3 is CASRPLGTPAQELFF. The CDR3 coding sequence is TGTGCCAGCAGACCACTAGGGACCCCCGCGCAGGAACTGTTTTTT.